This T cell receptor beta chain emerged from a study of identical twins. In the case of this clonotype: The antigen is not known.

Study conclusions and caveats: Analyses of zero insertions could, in part, be confounded by invariant MAIT and iNKT cells. Out-of-frame alpha sequences that twins shared showed excess low generation probability.

Germline-derived CDR1 and CDR2 are SNHLY and FYNNEI. This CDR3 spans 17 amino acids. With 5 bases clipped from V and 6 bases from J, the junction kept 14 bases outside the gene matches. Each donor (without exception) was a healthy Caucasian. TCRdb re-called the 5' RACE reads with MiXCR, one entry per CDR3 protein. The sample yields 500,000 to 650,000 distinct CDR3 sequences, about 7% seen once. This sample was shared with a second study, whose subject was yellow fever vaccine responses in identical twins. That publication notes: A vaccine T cell response that seemed partly convergent and partly personalized was reported in twins.

This sequence originates from a woman between 18 and 29 years old in good health. The sample taken for sequencing was PBMCs. The chain combines TRBV2 with TRBJ2-1; 9 positions match TRBD2. Here the CDR3 reads CASSQEGLASYANEQFF. The CDR3 DNA reads TGTGCCAGCAGTCAGGAGGGACTAGCCTCGTATGCCAATGAGCAGTTCTTC.